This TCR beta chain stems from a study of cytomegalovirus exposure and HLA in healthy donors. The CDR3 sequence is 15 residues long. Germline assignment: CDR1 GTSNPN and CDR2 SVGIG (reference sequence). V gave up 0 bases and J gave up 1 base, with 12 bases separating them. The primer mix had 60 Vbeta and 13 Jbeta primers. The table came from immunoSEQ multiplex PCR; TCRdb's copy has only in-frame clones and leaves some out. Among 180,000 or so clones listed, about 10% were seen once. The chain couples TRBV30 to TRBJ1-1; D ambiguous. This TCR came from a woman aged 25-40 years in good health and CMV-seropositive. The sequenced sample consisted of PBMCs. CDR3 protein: CAWSVRGVGNTEAFF. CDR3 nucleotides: TGTGCCTGGAGTGTTCGAGGAGTAGGGAACACTGAAGCTTTCTTT.